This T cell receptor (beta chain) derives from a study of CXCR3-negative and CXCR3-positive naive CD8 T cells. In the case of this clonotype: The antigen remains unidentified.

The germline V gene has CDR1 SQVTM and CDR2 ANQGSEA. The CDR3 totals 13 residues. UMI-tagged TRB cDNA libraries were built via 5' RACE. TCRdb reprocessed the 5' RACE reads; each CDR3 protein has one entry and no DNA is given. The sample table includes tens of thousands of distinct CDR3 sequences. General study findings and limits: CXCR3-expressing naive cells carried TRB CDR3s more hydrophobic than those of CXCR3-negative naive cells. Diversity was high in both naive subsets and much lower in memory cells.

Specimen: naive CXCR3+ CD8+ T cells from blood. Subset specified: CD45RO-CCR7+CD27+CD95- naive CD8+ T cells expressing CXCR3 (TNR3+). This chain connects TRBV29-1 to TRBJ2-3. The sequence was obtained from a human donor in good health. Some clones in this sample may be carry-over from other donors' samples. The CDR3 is CSVEDWSTDTQYF.